What follows is one T cell receptor beta chain and its context. Antigen: not known. Trimming cost V 3 bases and J 8 bases, with 13 bases left between them. This CDR3 has 13 residues. 5'RACE with constant-segment primers built TCRalpha and TCRbeta cDNA libraries with UMIs. TCRdb fed the 5' RACE reads into MiXCR, producing one record per CDR3 protein. The repertoire has roughly 600,000 distinct CDR3 sequences, roughly 18% of them found once; the top ten carry about 12%. This sample stems from a study of T-cell memory formation after mild COVID-19. Study at large: Most TCR clusters belonged to a single donor.

Findings of the study overall: Contracting CD4+ clones sat mainly in CM and EM; CD8+ in EMRA.

The chain links TRBV12-3 or TRBV12-4 to TRBJ1-2; TRBD1 is a possible D gene (5 bases). The sample taken for sequencing was PBMCs or a T cell subset sorted from them (not recorded which). This TCR derives from an adult woman who had mild COVID-19 (a few samples of this study predate the infection). Cell type and time point are not known. CDR3 loop: CASSFGAMRGYTF. The CDR3 nucleotides read TGTGCCAGCAGTTTTGGGGCTATGCGGGGCTACACCTTC.